One and the same sample provided the 17 T cell receptor beta chains below, sequenced in a study of pediatric ulcerative colitis. Here immunoSEQ multiplex PCR was the method, and the copy in TCRdb shows in-frame clones only, minus some. The data show fewer than 40,000 clones, roughly 78% seen once. The specimen was blood. The origin of the receptors is a boy aged 5-17 years with severe ulcerative colitis.

The gene calls are TRBV6-1 and TRBJ2-3; D gene unclear. CDR1 is MNHNS and CDR2 is SASEGT in the germline V gene. The CDR3 loop spans 14 amino acids. Deletions cut 2 bases from V and 4 bases from J, with 10 bases between. The CDR3 loop is CASSEIHRPDTQYF. CDR3 DNA sequence: TGTGCCAGCAGTGAAATACATAGACCAGATACGCAGTATTTT.

The J gene is TRBJ1-1, the V gene TRBV6-6; perhaps TRBD1 as D (6 bases). The CDR3 is 15 amino acids. With 6 bases removed from V and 7 bases from J, the gap between germline ends came to 21 bases. Germline V gene sequence: CDR1 MNHNY, CDR2 SVGAGI (reference sequence). The DNA of the CDR3 is TGTGCCAGCAGATTTACGTTCCGGGGGCAAGGTGAAGCTTTCTTT. Its protein product is CASRFTFRGQGEAFF.

The CDR3 is CASSYHPGWRGSTDTQYF. As DNA, the CDR3 is TGTGCCAGCAGCTACCACCCGGGGTGGCGGGGAAGCACAGATACGCAGTATTTT. The rearrangement joins TRBV11-2 to TRBJ2-3; tentatively, D is TRBD2 (6 bases). This CDR3 comprises 18 residues. V shed 4 bases and J shed 0 bases, with 20 bases lying between them. Germline lookup yields CDR1 SGHAT and CDR2 FQNNGV.

The CDR3 nucleotides are TGTGCCAGCAGTCCCGGGACTAGCGGGGGGTTGGCCAAAAACATTCAGTACTTC. Amino acid sequence: CASSPGTSGGLAKNIQYF. The rearrangement joins TRBV27 to TRBJ2-4; 15 positions agree with TRBD2. The V segment lost 5 bases and the J segment 1 base; nucleotides outside the gene matches: 6. Germline CDR1 MNHEY, CDR2 SMNVEV (reference sequence). The CDR3 consists of 18 residues.

This chain connects TRBV19 to TRBJ1-4, with D possibly TRBD1 on 6 matching bases. Germline V gene data show CDR1 as LNHDA and CDR2 as SQIVND (reference sequence). CDR3 length equals 16 residues. V lost 5 bases and J lost 7, with 20 bases in between. The CDR3 coding sequence is TGTGCCAGTAGTCCTTGGACGGGGGGCGCGAGTGAAAAACTGTTTTTT. Protein: CASSPWTGGASEKLFF.

This sequence joins TRBV27 and TRBJ1-1; D unclear. V was shortened by 7 bases and J by 4 bases, with 16 bases between the two germline ends. The CDR3 runs to 14 residues. CDR1 MNHEY and CDR2 SMNVEV come from the germline V gene (reference sequence). The CDR3 region is CASKTAQWSTEAFF. The CDR3 region has the DNA TGTGCCAGCAAAACAGCCCAGTGGAGCACTGAAGCTTTCTTT.

The chain carries TRBV7-9 and TRBJ1-4; possibly TRBD1 for D (6 bases). The V and J ends lost 5 bases and 8 bases respectively, with 15 bases between them. The germline gives CDR1 SEHNR, CDR2 FQNEAQ (reference sequence). CDR3 length: 14 amino acids. The CDR3 loop is CASSPRGGREKLFF. CDR3 DNA: TGTGCCAGCAGCCCTAGAGGGGGGAGAGAAAAACTGTTTTTT.

This clone was recorded only once. The V and J genes are TRBV25-1 and TRBJ2-3; D may match TRBD1 or TRBD2 (7 bases each). The V gene's germline CDR1 is MGHDK and CDR2 SYGVNS. The ends were cut back, 4 bases at V and 4 bases at J, with 12 bases in the middle. This CDR3 has 14 residues. CDR3 nucleotide sequence: TGTGCCAGCAGTGGGGAGGGGGCGTCAGATACGCAGTATTTT. Protein: CASSGEGASDTQYF.

This rearrangement joins TRBV5-1 to TRBJ1-2; D might be TRBD1 (5 bases). Germline CDR1 and CDR2: SGHRS and YFSETQ. The CDR3 length is 14 residues. With 2 bases removed from V and 4 bases from J, the gap between germline ends came to 12 bases. The CDR3 region is CASSFSGAGYGYTF. The CDR3 nucleotides are TGCGCCAGCAGCTTTAGCGGGGCGGGCTATGGCTACACCTTC. Full variable domain (rest looked up from reference TRBV5-1 and TRBJ1-2): KAGVTQTPRYLIKTRGQQVTLSCSPISGHRSVSWYQQTPGQGLQFLFEYFSETQRNKGNFPGRFSGRQFSNSRSEMNVSTLELGDSALYLCASSFSGAGYGYTFGSGTRLTVV.

This chain links TRBV11-2 with TRBJ2-7, with TRBD1 as a possible D gene (5 bases). This CDR3 has 14 amino acids. V was clipped by 4 bases and J by 6 bases, with 16 bases between them. From germline, CDR1 is SGHAT and CDR2 FQNNGV. In DNA, the CDR3 is TGTGCCAGCAGCTCCCCCCCCCGGACACCCGAGCAGTACTTC. Translating it yields CASSSPPRTPEQYF. The variable domain in full, with the rest retrieved from reference TRBV11-2 and TRBJ2-7, is EAGVAQSPRYKIIEKRQSVAFWCNPISGHATLYWYQQILGQGPKLLIQFQNNGVVDDSQLPKDRFSAERLKGVDSTLKIQPAKLEDSAVYLCASSSPPRTPEQYFGPGTRLTVT.

This clone has only one observation. This chain links TRBV10-3 with TRBJ1-2, with a possible D match to TRBD1 (5 bases). Germline CDR1 and CDR2: ENHRY and SYGVKD. Trimming shortened V by 0 bases and J by 4 bases, and 9 bases separated the two germline ends. The CDR3 loop spans 14 amino acids. The CDR3 region is CAISESRGSYGYTF. The CDR3 bases are TGTGCCATCAGTGAGTCGAGGGGCAGCTATGGCTACACCTTC.

The J gene is TRBJ1-3, the V gene TRBV18, with D perhaps TRBD1 (5 bases). CDR1 and CDR2 from the germline V gene are KGHSH and LQKENI. The CDR3 length is 15 residues. Trimming cost V 0 bases and J 2 bases, with 8 bases left between them. The CDR3 sequence: CASSPPGLAGNTIYF. CDR3 bases: TGTGCCAGCTCACCACCGGGGCTTGCTGGAAACACCATATATTTT.

For the CDR3, the DNA is TGTGCCAGCAGTTACGACGGAGCGAACACTGAAGCTTTCTTT. It is translated as CASSYDGANTEAFF. The rearrangement links TRBV6-5 to TRBJ1-1; no clear D gene. In germline, CDR1 is MNHEY, CDR2 SVGAGI. The V end lost 2 bases, the J end lost 1 base, and 8 bases lay between the germline ends. The CDR3 consists of 14 residues.

The V gene is TRBV7-2, the J gene TRBJ1-1, with D uncertain. The CDR3 sequence is 15 residues long. With 0 bases removed from V and 2 bases from J, the gap between germline ends came to 10 bases. Looked up from germline, CDR1 is SGHTA and CDR2 is FQGNSA. CDR3 nucleotide sequence: TGTGCCAGCAGCTTAGCGCTCGGCGGAAACACTGAAGCTTTCTTT. This encodes CASSLALGGNTEAFF.

The chain links TRBV5-6 to TRBJ2-7; no reliable D call. The CDR3 is 14 residues long. V dropped 2 bases and J dropped 3 bases, with 12 bases sitting between them. Germline V gene sequence: CDR1 SGHDT, CDR2 YYEEEE. CDR3 sequence reads: CASSFTSRRYEQYF. For the CDR3, the DNA is TGTGCCAGCAGCTTTACATCACGGCGCTACGAGCAGTACTTC.

The sample holds a few counts of this clone. This rearrangement joins TRBV27 to TRBJ1-1; D unresolved. The germline V gene has CDR1 MNHEY and CDR2 SMNVEV (reference sequence). The CDR3 is 15 residues long. Trimming removed 4 bases from V and 3 bases from J, with 15 bases in between. CDR3 sequence reads: CASSSHPVVYTEAFF. In nucleotides, the CDR3 is TGTGCCAGCAGTTCGCACCCCGTAGTGTACACTGAAGCTTTCTTT.

Here the CDR3 DNA reads TGCAGCCCGGAGGACAGCTCCTACGAGCAGTACTTC. Protein product: CSPEDSSYEQYF. The rearrangement joins TRBV29-1 to TRBJ2-7; D is perhaps TRBD1 (6 bases). The CDR3 runs 12 residues. Between the trimmed V and J ends, which lost 8 bases and 0 bases, there was a span of 11 bases. Germline V gene lookup returns CDR1 SQVTM and CDR2 ANQGSEA.